This TCR beta chain was identified during a study of OX40 agonist ivuxolimab in advanced cancers. Turning to the study itself: Prior anti-PD-1, anti-PD-L1 or anti-CTLA-4 therapy was allowed; around 40% had some. Study observations and caveats: Some nonresponders likewise displayed low normalized T-cell clonal expansion. At 0.1-3.0 mg/kg, partial responders had clonal expansion among the lowest observed.

Data came from immunoSEQ multiplex PCR; TCRdb stores just in-frame clones and leaves some out. This sample has about 46,000 clones; 91% occur once, and the top ten carry over 4.5%. With respect to this clone: Antigen: not known.

Germline values: CDR1 LGHNA, CDR2 YNFKEQ. V dropped 0 bases and J dropped 15 bases, with 32 bases sitting between them. The length of the CDR3 is 19 residues. The material was CD4+ or CD8+ T cells sorted from blood, obtained in a trial of the OX40 agonist ivuxolimab. The chain carries TRBV4-2 and TRBJ1-4; D perhaps matches TRBD1 (5 bases). The source of this sequence is an adult with an advanced solid tumor such as melanoma, head and neck, liver or kidney cancer. The CDR3 DNA reads as TGTGCCAGCAGCCAAGACGCAACTACACGGGACCCTTATAAAAAAGGCTTGTTTTTT. Amino acids: CASSQDATTRDPYKKGLFF.